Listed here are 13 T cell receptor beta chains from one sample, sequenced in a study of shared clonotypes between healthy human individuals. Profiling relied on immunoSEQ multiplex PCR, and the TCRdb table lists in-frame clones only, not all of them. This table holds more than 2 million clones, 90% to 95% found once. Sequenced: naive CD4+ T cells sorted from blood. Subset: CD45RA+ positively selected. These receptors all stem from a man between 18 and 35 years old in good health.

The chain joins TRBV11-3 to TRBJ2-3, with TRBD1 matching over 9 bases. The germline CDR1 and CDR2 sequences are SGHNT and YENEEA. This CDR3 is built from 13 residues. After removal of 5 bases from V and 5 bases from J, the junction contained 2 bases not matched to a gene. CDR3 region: CASSGQGRDTQYF. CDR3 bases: TGTGCCAGCAGCGGACAGGGGAGAGATACGCAGTATTTT.

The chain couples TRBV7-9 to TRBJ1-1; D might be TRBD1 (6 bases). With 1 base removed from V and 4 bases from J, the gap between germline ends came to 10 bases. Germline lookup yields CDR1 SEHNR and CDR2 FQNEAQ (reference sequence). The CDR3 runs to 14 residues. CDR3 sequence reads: CASSLDQGTTEAFF. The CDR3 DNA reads TGTGCCAGCAGCTTAGACCAGGGGACCACTGAAGCTTTCTTT.

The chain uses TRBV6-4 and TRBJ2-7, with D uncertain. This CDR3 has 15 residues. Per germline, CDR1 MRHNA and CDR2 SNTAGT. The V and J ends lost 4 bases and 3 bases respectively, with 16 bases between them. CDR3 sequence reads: CASSGHRRLGYEQYF. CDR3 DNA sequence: TGTGCCAGCAGTGGGCATCGGCGGCTGGGCTACGAGCAGTACTTC.

The CDR3 coding sequence is TGCGCCAGCAGCCGAAAGGGTGCACAGGGGGATACTAGCGGGAGGGCCTACGAGCAGTACTTC. The encoded protein is CASSRKGAQGDTSGRAYEQYF. The chain employs TRBV5-1 and TRBJ2-7; TRBD2 agrees at 13 bases. CDR3 length: 21 amino acids. V lost 4 bases and J lost 2; bases outside the gene matches: 21. The germline V gene has CDR1 SGHRS and CDR2 YFSETQ.

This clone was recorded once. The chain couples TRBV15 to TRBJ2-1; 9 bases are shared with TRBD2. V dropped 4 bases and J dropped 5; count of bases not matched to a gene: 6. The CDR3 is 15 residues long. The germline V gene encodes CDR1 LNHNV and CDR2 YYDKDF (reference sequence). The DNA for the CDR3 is TGTGCCACCAGCATAGAGCGGGAGGATGACAATGAGCAGTTCTTC. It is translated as CATSIEREDDNEQFF.

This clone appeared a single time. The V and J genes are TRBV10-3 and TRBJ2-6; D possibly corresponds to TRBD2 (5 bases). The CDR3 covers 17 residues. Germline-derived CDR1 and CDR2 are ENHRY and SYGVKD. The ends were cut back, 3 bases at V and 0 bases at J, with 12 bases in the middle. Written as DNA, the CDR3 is TGTGCCATCAGTGAAGCGGCCCCGAGCTCTGGGGCCAACGTCCTGACTTTC. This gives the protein CAISEAAPSSGANVLTF.

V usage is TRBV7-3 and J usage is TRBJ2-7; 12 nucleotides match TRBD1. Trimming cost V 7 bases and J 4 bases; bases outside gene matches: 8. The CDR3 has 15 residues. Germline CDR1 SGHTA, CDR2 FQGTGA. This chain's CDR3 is CASTPRDRGPYEQYF. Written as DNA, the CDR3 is TGTGCCAGCACCCCCCGGGACAGGGGGCCATACGAGCAGTACTTC.

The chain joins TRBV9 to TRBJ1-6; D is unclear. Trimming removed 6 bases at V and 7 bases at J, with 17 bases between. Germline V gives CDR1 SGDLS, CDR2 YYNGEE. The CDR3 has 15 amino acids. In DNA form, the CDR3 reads TGTGCCAGCACCCTAGAGGGCATGCGGAATTCACCCCTCCACTTT. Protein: CASTLEGMRNSPLHF.

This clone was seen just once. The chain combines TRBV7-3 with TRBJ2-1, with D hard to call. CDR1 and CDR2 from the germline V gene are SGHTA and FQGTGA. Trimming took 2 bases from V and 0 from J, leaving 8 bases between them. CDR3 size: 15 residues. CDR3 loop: CASSLGLNSYNEQFF. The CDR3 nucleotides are TGTGCCAGCAGCTTAGGGCTGAACTCCTACAATGAGCAGTTCTTC.

For the CDR3, the DNA is TGTGCCAGCAGCTTAGTCCCCTTGACTAGCGGATTCTACAATGAGCAGTTCTTC. It encodes CASSLVPLTSGFYNEQFF. V and J are TRBV11-2 and TRBJ2-1; 9 positions match TRBD2. Germline V gene sequence: CDR1 SGHAT, CDR2 FQNNGV. There are 18 residues in the CDR3. V lost 1 base and J lost 3; bases outside the gene matches: 10.

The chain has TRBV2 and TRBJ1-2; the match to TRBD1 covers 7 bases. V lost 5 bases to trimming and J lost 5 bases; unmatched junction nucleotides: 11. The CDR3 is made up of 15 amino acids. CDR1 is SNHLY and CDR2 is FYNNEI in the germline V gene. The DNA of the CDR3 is TGTGCCAGCAGTTATTCTGACAGGGTGGGGTATGGCTACACCTTC. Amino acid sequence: CASSYSDRVGYGYTF.

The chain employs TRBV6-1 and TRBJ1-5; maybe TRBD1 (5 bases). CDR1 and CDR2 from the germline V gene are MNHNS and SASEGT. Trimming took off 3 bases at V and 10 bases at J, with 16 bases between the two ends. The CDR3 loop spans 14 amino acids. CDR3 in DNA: TGTGCCAGCAGTGACCTAGGGGCCCCTTTTCCCCAGCATTTT. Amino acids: CASSDLGAPFPQHF.

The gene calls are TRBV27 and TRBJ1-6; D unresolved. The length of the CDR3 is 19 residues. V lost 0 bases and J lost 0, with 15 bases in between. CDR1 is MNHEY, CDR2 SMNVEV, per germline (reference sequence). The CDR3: CASSLSALAGRSYNSPLHF. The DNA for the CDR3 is TGTGCCAGCAGTTTATCTGCTCTAGCCGGTCGCTCCTATAATTCACCCCTCCACTTT.